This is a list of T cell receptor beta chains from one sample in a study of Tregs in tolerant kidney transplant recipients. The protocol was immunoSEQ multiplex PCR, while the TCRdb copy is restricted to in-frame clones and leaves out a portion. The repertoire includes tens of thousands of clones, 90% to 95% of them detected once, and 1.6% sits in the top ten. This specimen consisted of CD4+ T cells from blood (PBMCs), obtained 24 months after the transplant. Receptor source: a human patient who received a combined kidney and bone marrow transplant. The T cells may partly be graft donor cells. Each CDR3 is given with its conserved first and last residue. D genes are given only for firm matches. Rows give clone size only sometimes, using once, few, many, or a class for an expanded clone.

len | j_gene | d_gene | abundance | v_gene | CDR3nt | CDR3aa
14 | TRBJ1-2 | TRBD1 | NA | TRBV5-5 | TGTGCCAGCAGCCAACCGACAGGGGGACAAGGCTACACCTTC | CASSQPTGGQGYTF
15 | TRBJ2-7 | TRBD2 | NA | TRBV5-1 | TGCGCCAGCAGCCTTCGGACTAGCGGGAGCTACGAGCAGTACTTC | CASSLRTSGSYEQYF
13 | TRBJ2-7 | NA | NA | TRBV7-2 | TGTGCCAGCAGCATAGTCTCCTCCTACGAGCAGTACTTC | CASSIVSSYEQYF
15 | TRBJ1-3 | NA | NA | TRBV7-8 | TGTGCCAGCAGCTTAGGCGGATACTCTGGAAACACCATATATTTT | CASSLGGYSGNTIYF
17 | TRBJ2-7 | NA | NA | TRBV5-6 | TGTGCCAGCAGCTTGGGTCAGGGTGGGTATCTTGGATACGAGCAGTACTTC | CASSLGQGGYLGYEQYF
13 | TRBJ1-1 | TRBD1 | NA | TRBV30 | TGTGCCTGGAGCGGCGGGTGGGACAGGGAAGCTTTCTTT | CAWSGGWDREAFF
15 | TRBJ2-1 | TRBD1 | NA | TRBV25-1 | TGTGCCAGCAGTGAACCGGGACAGGGGGCCCGGGAGCAGTTCTTC | CASSEPGQGAREQFF
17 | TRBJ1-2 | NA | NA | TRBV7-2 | TGTGCCAGCAGCTTGGCACCGAACAGCCCCTCTAACTATGGCTACACCTTC | CASSLAPNSPSNYGYTF
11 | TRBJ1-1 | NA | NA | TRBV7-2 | TGTGCCAGCAGCTTCAGGGGTTGGGCTTTCTTT | CASSFRGWAFF
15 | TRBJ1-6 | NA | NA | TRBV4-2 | TGTGCCAGCAGCCACCCGAGCTCCTATAATTCCCCCCTCCACTTT | CASSHPSSYNSPLHF
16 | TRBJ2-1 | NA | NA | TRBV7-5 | TGTGTCAGAAGCCCCTCGGGGGGGAGACCAAACAATGAGCAGTTCTTC | CVRSPSGGRPNNEQFF
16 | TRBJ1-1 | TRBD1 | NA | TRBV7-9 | TGTGCCAGCACCATCTCGACAGGGCCAAGGAACACTGAAGCTTTCTTT | CASTISTGPRNTEAFF
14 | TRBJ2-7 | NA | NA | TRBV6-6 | TGTGCCAGCAGTTACGGGGCTCGTCTCTACGAGCAGTACTTC | CASSYGARLYEQYF
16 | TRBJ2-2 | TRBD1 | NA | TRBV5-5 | TGTGCCAGCAGCCCACCGGGACAGGGGGCGACCGGGGAGCTGTTTTTT | CASSPPGQGATGELFF
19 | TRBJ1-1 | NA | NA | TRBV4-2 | TGTGCCAGCAGCCAAGATAGGGAGGGATTCAGGAAGATGAACACTGAAGCTTTCTTT | CASSQDREGFRKMNTEAFF
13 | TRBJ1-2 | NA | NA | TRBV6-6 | TGTGCCAGCAGCCTGGACAGTAACTATGGCTACACCTTC | CASSLDSNYGYTF
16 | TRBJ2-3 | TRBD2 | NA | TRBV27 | TGTGCCAGCAGTCCCATACTAGCGGGGGGGCCAAATACGCAGTATTTT | CASSPILAGGPNTQYF
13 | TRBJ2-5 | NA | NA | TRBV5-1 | TGCGCCAGCAGCTACAGGATCCAAGAGACCCAGTACTTC | CASSYRIQETQYF
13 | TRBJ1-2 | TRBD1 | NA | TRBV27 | TGTGCCAGTGGGACAGGGAAAAACTATAGCTACACCTTC | CASGTGKNYSYTF
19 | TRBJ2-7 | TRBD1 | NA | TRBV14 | TGTGCCAGCAGCCCTCGAGACAGGGGAAGTTTCGTCGGCTCCTACGAGCAGTACTTC | CASSPRDRGSFVGSYEQYF
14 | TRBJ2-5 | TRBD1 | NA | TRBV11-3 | TGTGCCAGCAGCCCCTGGACAGGGGAAGAGACCCAGTACTTC | CASSPWTGEETQYF
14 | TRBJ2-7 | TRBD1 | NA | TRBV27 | TGTGCCAGCAGCCCGGTGGACAGGGTCTACGAGCAGTACTTC | CASSPVDRVYEQYF
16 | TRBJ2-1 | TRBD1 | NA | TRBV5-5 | TGTGCCAGCAGCTCGGGAACAGGGGGATCCTACAATGAGCAGTTCTTC | CASSSGTGGSYNEQFF
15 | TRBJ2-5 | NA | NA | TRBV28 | TGTGCCAGCAGTTTGAGGGCTTCCGATCGAGAGACCCAGTACTTC | CASSLRASDRETQYF
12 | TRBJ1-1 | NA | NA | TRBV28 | TGTGCATCGCGGCCCCCCTACACTGAAGCTTTCTTT | CASRPPYTEAFF
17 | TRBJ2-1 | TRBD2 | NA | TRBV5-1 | TGCGCCAGCAGCTCCTTAACTAGCGGGGGGGCAAGGGGTGAGCAGTTCTTC | CASSSLTSGGARGEQFF
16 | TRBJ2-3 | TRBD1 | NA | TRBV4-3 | TGCGCCAGCAGCCAAGAGGGACAGGGGAGGACAGATACGCAGTATTTT | CASSQEGQGRTDTQYF
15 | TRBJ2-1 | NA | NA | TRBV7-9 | TGTGCCAGCAGCTCAGGAGGGCGATCCTACAATGAGCAGTTCTTC | CASSSGGRSYNEQFF
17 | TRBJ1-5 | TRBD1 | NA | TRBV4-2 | TGTGCCAGCAGCCAAGATCGGGACAGGGACCCCAATCAGCCCCAGCATTTT | CASSQDRDRDPNQPQHF
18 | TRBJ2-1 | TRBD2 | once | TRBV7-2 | TGTGCCAGCAGCTTACTACTAGATGTAGCGGGAGCGGGCAATGAGCAGTTCTTC | CASSLLLDVAGAGNEQFF
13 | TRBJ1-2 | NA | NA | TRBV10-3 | TGTGCCATCAGTGGGCAGGGGACCTATGGCTACACCTTC | CAISGQGTYGYTF
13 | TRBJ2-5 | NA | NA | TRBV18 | TGTGCCAGCTCACAGCCTCGGGGGGAGACCCAGTACTTC | CASSQPRGETQYF
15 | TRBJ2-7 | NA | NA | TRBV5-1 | TGCGCCAGCAGCTTGGAAGGGAGGGGGATACGCGAGCAGTACTTC | CASSLEGRGIREQYF
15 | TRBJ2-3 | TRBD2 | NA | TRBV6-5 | TGTGCCAGCAGCCCACTAGCGACGGCCACAGATACGCAGTATTTT | CASSPLATATDTQYF
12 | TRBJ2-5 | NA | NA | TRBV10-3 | TGTGCCATACAACGGCAGGGAGAGACCCAGTACTTC | CAIQRQGETQYF
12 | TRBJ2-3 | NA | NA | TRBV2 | TGTGCCAGCAGCCTTGCCCGGGATACGCAGTATTTT | CASSLARDTQYF
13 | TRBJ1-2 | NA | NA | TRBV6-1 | TGTGCCAGCAGTCCGACAGAGAACTATGGCTACACCTTC | CASSPTENYGYTF
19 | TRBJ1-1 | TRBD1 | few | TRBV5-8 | TGTGCCAGCAGCTTAGGGACAGGTCGTTTCGGGTGGTCGAACACTGAAGCTTTCTTT | CASSLGTGRFGWSNTEAFF
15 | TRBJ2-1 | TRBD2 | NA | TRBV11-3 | TGTGCCAGCAGCTCCGGACTAGGTTCTTACAATGAGCAGTTCTTC | CASSSGLGSYNEQFF
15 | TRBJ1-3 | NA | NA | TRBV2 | TGTGCCAGCAGTGTAAGGGGGAGAGCTGGAAACACCATATATTTT | CASSVRGRAGNTIYF
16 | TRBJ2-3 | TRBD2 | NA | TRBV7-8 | TGTGCCAGCAGCCCACATGTCGGGGGGACCACAGATACGCAGTATTTT | CASSPHVGGTTDTQYF
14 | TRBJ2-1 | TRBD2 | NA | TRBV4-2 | TGTGCCAGCAGCCGAAGTCTAGCGGGGGATGAGCAGTTCTTC | CASSRSLAGDEQFF
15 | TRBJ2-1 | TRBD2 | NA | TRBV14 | TGTGCCAGCAGCCAAGCGAGGCGGGAGGACAATGAGCAGTTCTTC | CASSQARREDNEQFF
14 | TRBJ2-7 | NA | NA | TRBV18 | TGTGCCAGCTCACCGGAGACGGATTCCTACGAGCAGTACTTC | CASSPETDSYEQYF
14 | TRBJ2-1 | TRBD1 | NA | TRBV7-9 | TGTGCCAGCAGCTTAGAGTTGACAGGGCCTGAGCAGTTCTTC | CASSLELTGPEQFF
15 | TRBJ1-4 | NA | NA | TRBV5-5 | TGTGCCAGCAGCTTGGTGGCGGGGATCAATGAAAAACTGTTTTTT | CASSLVAGINEKLFF